This T cell receptor (beta chain) was found in a study of blood T cell repertoires in COVID-19. Study overall: Sources were T cells, B-cell-depleted T cells, or PBMCs; the material itself was cDNA or gDNA.

Germline assignment: CDR1 LNHDA and CDR2 SQIVND (reference sequence). V trimming: 7 bases; J trimming: 4 bases; junction bases outside the gene matches: 7. CDR3 length equals 14 residues. As handled by the study authors: Amplifying reference gene primers gave estimates of nucleated cell counts. Data came from immunoSEQ multiplex PCR; TCRdb stores just in-frame clones and leaves some out. V, J and clone size are taken as reported in that table, and D and trimming were inferred from the DNA itself. The sample holds some 200,000 clones, about 88% seen once. V gene TRBV19 combines with J gene TRBJ1-5; 7 bases map to TRBD1. The sequence was collected from a man aged 25-40 years with active or convalescent COVID-19. Sample: peripheral blood. The CDR3 DNA is TGTGCCAGTACCCGCCAGGGGGGAAATCAGCCCCAGCATTTT. This gives the protein CASTRQGGNQPQHF.